The clone carrying this TCR beta chain appeared a single time. The sample is drawn from a study of blood T cell repertoires in COVID-19. The overall study: COVID-19 samples, acute and convalescent, were from the United States, Italy and Spain. T cells, B-cell-depleted T cells, or PBMCs supplied cDNA or gDNA.

This CDR3 has 15 amino acids. From germline, CDR1 is SGHTS and CDR2 YDEGEE. Trimming took 0 bases from V and 4 from J; bases not matched to a gene: 2. In the authors' workflow: Reference gene primer amplification gave estimated nucleated cell counts. TCRdb's copy holds only in-frame clones and misses some; the assay was immunoSEQ multiplex PCR. That table furnishes V, J and clone size, whereas the DNA furnished D and trimming. The table records approximately 190,000 clones, 84% of them present only once. The sequence came from a human donor in a cohort sampled during active COVID-19. The sequenced sample was peripheral blood. This sequence joins TRBV5-8 and TRBJ2-5, with TRBD2 identical over 11 bases. The CDR3 loop is CASSLEGLAGETQYF. The CDR3 DNA reads TGTGCCAGCAGCTTGGAAGGACTAGCGGGAGAGACCCAGTACTTC.